The clone carrying this T cell receptor (beta chain) was seen at least ten times. Its antigen is not known. Using RNA transcripts, the TCR beta CDR3 regions were amplified. Scientists carried out first-round RT-PCR using HTBI primers and then a second-round multiplex PCR. One entry per CDR3 protein results from TCRdb running MiXCR on the multiplex PCR reads. The sample carries roughly 400,000 distinct CDR3 sequences, about a sixth recorded once. The CDR3 has 14 amino acids. Germline trimming cut 7 bases from V and 4 bases from J; bases unmatched to any gene: 9. This record belongs to a study of Graves' ophthalmopathy and Graves' hyperthyroidism. Across the study: Blood was drawn at initial diagnosis, before any treatment. Study-wide findings and caveats: Ophthalmopathy progression was predicted with 70.59% sensitivity and approximately 72% specificity. Blood repertoires reportedly contained most expanded thyroid clonotypes above 0.001 frequency.

Each diagnosis was determined on the basis of clinical symptoms, serum thyroxine, TRAb, thyroid ultrasound and orbital computed tomography. The source is an adult woman with stable Graves' hyperthyroidism. Input material: peripheral blood. The chain is built from TRBV12-3 or TRBV12-4 and TRBJ1-2; 7 nucleotides align to TRBD1. CDR3 in amino acids: CASTNRGLGYGYTF. The CDR3 DNA follows: TGTGCCAGCACGAACAGGGGCCTAGGCTATGGCTACACCTTC.